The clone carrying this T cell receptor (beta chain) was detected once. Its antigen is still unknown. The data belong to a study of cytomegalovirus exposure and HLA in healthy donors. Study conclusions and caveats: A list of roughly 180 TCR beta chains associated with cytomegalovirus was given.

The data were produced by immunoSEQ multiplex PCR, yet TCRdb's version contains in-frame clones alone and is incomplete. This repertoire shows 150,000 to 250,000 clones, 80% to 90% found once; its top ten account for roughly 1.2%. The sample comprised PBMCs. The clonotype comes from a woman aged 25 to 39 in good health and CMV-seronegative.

In DNA, the CDR3 is TGCGCCAGCAGCTCTAAACGGGAGATGCATGAGCAGTTCTTC. Its protein is CASSSKREMHEQFF. The chain recombines TRBV5-1 with TRBJ2-1, with D possibly being TRBD2 (6 bases). CDR3 length: 14 amino acids. Trimming removed 3 bases at V and 8 bases at J, with 15 bases between. Germline V CDR1 and CDR2: SGHRS, YFSETQ.